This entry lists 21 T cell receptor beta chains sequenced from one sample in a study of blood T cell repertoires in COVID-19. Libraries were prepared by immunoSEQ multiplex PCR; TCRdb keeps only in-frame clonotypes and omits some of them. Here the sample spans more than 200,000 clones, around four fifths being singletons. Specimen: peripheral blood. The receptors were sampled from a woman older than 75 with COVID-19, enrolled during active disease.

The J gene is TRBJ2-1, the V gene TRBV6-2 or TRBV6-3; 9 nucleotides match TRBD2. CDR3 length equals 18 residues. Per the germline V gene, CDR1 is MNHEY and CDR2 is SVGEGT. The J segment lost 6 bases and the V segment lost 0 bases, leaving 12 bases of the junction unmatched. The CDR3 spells CASSYSPGESGGINEQFF. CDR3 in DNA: TGTGCCAGCAGTTACTCCCCTGGGGAAAGCGGGGGGATCAATGAGCAGTTCTTC.

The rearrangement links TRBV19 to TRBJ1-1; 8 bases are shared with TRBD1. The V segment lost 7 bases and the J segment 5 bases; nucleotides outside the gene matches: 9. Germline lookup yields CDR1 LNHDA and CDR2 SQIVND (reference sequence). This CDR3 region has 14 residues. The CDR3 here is CASTPSTGGTEAFF. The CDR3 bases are TGTGCCAGTACCCCCTCTACAGGGGGAACTGAAGCTTTCTTT.

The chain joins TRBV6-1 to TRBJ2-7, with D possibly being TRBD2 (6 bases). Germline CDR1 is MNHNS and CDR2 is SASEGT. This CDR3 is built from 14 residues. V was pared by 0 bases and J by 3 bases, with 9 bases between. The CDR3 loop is CASSEAGLVYEQYV. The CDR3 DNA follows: TGTGCCAGCAGTGAAGCGGGACTGGTCTACGAGCAGTACGTC.

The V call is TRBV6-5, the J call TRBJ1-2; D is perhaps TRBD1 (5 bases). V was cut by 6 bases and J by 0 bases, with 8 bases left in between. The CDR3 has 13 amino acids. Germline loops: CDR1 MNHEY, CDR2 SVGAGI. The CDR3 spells CASRSTANYGYTF. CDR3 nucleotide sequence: TGTGCCAGCAGATCGACAGCTAACTATGGCTACACCTTC.

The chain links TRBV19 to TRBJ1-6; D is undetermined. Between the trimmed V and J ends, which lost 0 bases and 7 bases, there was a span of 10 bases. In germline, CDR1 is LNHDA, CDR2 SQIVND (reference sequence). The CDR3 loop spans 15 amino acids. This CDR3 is CASSIDRKLNSPLHF. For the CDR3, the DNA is TGTGCCAGTAGTATAGATCGCAAGCTCAATTCACCCCTCCACTTT.

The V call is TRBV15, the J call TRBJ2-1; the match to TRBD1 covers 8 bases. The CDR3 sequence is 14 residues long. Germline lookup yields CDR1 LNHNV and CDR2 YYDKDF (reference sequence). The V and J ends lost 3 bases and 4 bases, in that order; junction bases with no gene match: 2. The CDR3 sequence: CATSSGQGYNEQFF. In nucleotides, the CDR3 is TGTGCCACCAGCAGCGGACAGGGATACAATGAGCAGTTCTTC.

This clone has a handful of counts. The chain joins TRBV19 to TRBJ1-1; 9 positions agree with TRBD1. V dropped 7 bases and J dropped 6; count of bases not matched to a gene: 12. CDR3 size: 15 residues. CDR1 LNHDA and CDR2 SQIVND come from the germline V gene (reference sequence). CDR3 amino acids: CASNLWGTGTSEAFF. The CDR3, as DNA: TGTGCCAGTAACCTGTGGGGGACAGGGACTTCTGAAGCTTTCTTT.

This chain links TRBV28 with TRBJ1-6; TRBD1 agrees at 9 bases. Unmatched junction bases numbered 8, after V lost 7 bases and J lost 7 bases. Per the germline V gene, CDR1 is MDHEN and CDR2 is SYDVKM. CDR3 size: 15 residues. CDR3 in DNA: TGTGCCAGCACCTCCGGGACAGGGTCCAATTCACCCCTCCACTTT. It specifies CASTSGTGSNSPLHF.

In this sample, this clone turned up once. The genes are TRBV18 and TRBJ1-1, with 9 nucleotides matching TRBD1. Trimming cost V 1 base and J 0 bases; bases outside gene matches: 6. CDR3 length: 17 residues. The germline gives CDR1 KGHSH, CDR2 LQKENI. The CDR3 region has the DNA TGTGCCAGCTCACCACAGACAGGGGGTGGATTGAACACTGAAGCTTTCTTT. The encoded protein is CASSPQTGGGLNTEAFF. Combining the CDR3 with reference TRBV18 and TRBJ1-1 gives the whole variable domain NAGVMQNPRHLVRRRGQEARLRCSPMKGHSHVYWYRQLPEEGLKFMVYLQKENIIDESGMPKERFSAEFPKEGPSILRIQQVVRGDSAAYFCASSPQTGGGLNTEAFFGQGTRLTVV.

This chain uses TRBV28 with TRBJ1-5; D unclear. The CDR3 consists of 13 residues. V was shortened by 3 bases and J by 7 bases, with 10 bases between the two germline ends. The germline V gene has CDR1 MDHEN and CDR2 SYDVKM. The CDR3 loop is CASSLTGEQPQHF. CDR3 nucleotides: TGTGCCAGCAGTTTGACCGGGGAGCAGCCCCAGCATTTT.

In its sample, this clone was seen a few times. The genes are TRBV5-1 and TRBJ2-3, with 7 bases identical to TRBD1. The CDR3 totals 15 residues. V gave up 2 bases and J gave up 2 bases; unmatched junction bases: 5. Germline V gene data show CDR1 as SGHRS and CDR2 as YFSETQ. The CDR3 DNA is TGCGCCAGCAGCTTACCAGGGGGAGACACAGATACGCAGTATTTT. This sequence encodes CASSLPGGDTDTQYF. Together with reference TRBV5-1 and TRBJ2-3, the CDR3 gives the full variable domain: KAGVTQTPRYLIKTRGQQVTLSCSPISGHRSVSWYQQTPGQGLQFLFEYFSETQRNKGNFPGRFSGRQFSNSRSEMNVSTLELGDSALYLCASSLPGGDTDTQYFGPGTRLTVL.

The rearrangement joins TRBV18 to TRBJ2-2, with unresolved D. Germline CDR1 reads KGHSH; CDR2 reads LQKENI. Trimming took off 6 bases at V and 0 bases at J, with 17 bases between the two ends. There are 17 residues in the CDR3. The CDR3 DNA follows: TGTGCCAGCTCCATCGCCGACGGGTTTTCGAACACCGGGGAGCTGTTTTTT. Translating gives CASSIADGFSNTGELFF. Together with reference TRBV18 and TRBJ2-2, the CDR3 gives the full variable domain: NAGVMQNPRHLVRRRGQEARLRCSPMKGHSHVYWYRQLPEEGLKFMVYLQKENIIDESGMPKERFSAEFPKEGPSILRIQQVVRGDSAAYFCASSIADGFSNTGELFFGEGSRLTVL.

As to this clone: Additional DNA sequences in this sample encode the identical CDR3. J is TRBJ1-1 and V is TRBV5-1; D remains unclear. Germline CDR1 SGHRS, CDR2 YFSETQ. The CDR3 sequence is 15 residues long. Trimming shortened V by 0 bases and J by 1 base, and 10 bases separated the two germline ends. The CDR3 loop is CASSLGWEGNTEAFF. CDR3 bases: TGCGCCAGCAGCTTGGGCTGGGAGGGGAACACTGAAGCTTTCTTT.

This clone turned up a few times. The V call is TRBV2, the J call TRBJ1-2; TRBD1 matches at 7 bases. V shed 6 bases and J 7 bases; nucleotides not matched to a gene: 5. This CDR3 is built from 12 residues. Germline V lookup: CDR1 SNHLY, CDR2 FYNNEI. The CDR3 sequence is CASSQGQAGYTF. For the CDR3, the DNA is TGTGCCAGCAGCCAAGGACAGGCTGGCTACACCTTC.

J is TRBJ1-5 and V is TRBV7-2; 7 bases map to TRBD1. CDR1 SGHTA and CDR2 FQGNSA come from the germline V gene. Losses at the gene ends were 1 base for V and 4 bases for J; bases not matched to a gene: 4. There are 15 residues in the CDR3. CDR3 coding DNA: TGTGCCAGCAGCTTAGGCCTCAGGGGGAATCAGCCCCAGCATTTT. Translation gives CASSLGLRGNQPQHF. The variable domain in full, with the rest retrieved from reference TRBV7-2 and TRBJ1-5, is GAGVSQSPSNKVTEKGKDVELRCDPISGHTALYWYRQSLGQGLEFLIYFQGNSAPDKSGLPSDRFSAERTGGSVSTLTIQRTQQEDSAVYLCASSLGLRGNQPQHFGDGTRLSIL.

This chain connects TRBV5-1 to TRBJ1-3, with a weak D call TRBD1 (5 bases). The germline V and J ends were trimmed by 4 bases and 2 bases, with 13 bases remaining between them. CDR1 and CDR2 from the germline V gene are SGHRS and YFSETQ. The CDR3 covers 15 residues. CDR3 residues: CASSEGGGAGNTIYF. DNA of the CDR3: TGCGCCAGCAGCGAAGGTGGGGGGGCTGGAAACACCATATATTTT.

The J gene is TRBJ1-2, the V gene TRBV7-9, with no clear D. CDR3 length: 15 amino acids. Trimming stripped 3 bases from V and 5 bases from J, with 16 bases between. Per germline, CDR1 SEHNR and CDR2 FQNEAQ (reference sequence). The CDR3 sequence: CASSFGGEGPYGYTF. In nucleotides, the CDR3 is TGTGCCAGCAGCTTCGGCGGGGAGGGCCCATATGGCTACACCTTC.

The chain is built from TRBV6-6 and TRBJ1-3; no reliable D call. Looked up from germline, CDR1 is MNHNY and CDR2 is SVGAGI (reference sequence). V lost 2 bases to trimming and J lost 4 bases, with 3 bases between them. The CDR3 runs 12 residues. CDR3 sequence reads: CASSYQGNTIYF. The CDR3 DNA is TGTGCCAGCAGTTACCAAGGAAACACCATATATTTT.

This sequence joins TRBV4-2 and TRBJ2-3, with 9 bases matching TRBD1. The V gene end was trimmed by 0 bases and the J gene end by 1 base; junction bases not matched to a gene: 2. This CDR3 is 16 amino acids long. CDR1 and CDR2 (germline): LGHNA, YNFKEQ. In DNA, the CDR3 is TGTGCCAGCAGCCAAGAGGACAGGGGCCGCACAGATACGCAGTATTTT. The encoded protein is CASSQEDRGRTDTQYF.

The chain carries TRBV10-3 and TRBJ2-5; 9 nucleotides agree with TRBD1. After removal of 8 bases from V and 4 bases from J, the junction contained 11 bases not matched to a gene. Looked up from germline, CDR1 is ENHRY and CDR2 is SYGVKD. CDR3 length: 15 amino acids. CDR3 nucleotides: TGTGCCATCCAGGGACAGGGAAGGGGAGGAGAGACCCAGTACTTC. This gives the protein CAIQGQGRGGETQYF.

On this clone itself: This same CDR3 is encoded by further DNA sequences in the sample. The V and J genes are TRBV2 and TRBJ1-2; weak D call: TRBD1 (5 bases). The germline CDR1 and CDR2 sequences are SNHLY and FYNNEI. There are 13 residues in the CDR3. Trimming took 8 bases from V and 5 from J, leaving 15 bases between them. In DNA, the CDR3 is TGTGCCAGCTCCCTTGGGGGAGGATATGGCTACACCTTC. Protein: CASSLGGGYGYTF.